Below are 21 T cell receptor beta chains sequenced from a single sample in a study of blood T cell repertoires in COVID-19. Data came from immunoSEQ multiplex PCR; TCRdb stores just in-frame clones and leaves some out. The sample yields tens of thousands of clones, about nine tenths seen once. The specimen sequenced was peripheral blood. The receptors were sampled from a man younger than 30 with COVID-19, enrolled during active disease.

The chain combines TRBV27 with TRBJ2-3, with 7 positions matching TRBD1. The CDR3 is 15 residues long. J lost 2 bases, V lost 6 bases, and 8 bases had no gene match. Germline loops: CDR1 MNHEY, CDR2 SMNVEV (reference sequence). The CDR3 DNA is TGTGCCAGCAGCCGACAGGGCCGCACCACAGATACGCAGTATTTT. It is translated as CASSRQGRTTDTQYF.

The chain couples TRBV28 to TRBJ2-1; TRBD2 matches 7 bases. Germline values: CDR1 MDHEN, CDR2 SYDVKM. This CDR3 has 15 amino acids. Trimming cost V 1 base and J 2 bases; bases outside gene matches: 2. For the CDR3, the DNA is TGTGCCAGCAGTTTATTGGCGGGAGCCTACAATGAGCAGTTCTTC. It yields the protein CASSLLAGAYNEQFF.

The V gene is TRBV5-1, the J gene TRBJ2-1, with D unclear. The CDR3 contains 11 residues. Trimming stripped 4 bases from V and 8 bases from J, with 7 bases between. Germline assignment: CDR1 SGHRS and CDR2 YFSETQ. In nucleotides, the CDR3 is TGCGCCAGCAGCCAAAGCGATGAGCAGTTCTTC. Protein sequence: CASSQSDEQFF.

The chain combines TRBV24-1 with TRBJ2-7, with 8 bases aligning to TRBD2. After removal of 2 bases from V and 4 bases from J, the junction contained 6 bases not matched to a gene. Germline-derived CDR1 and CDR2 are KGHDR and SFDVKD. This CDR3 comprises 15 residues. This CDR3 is CATSDSGGSRYEQYF. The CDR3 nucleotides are TGTGCCACCAGTGATTCGGGAGGGAGCCGGTACGAGCAGTACTTC.

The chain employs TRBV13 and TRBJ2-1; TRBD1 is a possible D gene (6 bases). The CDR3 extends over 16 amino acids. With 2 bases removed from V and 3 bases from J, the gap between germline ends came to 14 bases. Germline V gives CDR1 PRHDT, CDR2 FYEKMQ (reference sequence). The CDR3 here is CASSLYERDNYNEQFF. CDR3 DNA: TGTGCCAGCAGCTTATATGAAAGGGACAACTACAATGAGCAGTTCTTC.

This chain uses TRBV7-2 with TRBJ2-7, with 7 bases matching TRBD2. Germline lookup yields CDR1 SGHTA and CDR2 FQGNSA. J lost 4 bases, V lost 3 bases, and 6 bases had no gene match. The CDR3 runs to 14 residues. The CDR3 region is CASSFGLAEYEQYF. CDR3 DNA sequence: TGTGCCAGCAGCTTTGGGCTAGCGGAGTACGAGCAGTACTTC.

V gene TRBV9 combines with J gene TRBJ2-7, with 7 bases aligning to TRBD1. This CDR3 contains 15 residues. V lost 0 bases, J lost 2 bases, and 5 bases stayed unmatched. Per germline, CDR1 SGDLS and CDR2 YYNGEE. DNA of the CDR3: TGTGCCAGCAGCGTAGGGGCAGGGGGACCCTACGAGCAGTACTTC. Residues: CASSVGAGGPYEQYF. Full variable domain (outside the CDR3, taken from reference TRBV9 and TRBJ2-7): DSGVTQTPKHLITATGQRVTLRCSPRSGDLSVYWYQQSLDQGLQFLIQYYNGEERAKGNILERFSAQQFPDLHSELNLSSLELGDSALYFCASSVGAGGPYEQYFGPGTRLTVT.

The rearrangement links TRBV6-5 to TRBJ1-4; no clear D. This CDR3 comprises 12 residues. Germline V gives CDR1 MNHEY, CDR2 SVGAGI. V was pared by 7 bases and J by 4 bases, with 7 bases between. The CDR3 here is CASKSSNEKLFF. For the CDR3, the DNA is TGTGCCAGCAAGTCCAGTAATGAAAAACTGTTTTTT.

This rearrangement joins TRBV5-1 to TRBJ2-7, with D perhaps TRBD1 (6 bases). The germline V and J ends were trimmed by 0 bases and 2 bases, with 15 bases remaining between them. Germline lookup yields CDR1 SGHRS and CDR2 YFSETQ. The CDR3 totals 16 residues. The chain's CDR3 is CASSLAGEHRAYEQYF. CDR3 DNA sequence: TGCGCCAGCAGCTTGGCGGGCGAGCACAGGGCCTACGAGCAGTACTTC.

For the CDR3, the DNA is TGTGCCAGCAGCGGACAGGGGGCGGTAGACGGGGAGCTGTTTTTT. Translated, it gives CASSGQGAVDGELFF. The chain is built from TRBV9 and TRBJ2-2; 10 bases are a match to TRBD1. The germline gives CDR1 SGDLS, CDR2 YYNGEE. V shed 3 bases, J shed 7 bases, and the junction held 6 bases outside the gene matches. The length of the CDR3 is 15 residues.

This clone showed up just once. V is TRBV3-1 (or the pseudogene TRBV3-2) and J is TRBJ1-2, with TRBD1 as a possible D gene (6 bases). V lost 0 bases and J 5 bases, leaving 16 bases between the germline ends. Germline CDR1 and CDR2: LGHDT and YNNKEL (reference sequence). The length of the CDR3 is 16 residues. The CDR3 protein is CASSQEGMGARYGYTF. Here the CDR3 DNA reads TGTGCCAGCAGCCAAGAGGGAATGGGGGCGCGGTATGGCTACACCTTC.

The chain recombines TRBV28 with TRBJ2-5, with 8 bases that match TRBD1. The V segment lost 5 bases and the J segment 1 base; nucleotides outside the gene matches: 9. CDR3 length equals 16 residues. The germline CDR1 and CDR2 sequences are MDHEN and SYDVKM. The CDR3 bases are TGTGCCAGCAGTCCCACACGGGGGACAGGCCAAGAGACCCAGTACTTC. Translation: CASSPTRGTGQETQYF.

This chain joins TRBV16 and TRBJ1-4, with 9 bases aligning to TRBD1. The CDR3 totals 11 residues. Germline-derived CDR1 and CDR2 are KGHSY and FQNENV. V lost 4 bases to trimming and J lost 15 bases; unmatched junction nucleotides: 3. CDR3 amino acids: CASSPGQGMFF. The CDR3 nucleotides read TGTGCCAGCAGCCCCGGACAGGGGATGTTTTTT.

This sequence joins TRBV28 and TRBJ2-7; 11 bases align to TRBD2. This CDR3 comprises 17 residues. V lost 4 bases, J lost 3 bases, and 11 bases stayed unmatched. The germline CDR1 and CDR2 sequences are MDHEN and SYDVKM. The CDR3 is CASSSPSSGRLVYEQYF. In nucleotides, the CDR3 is TGTGCCAGCAGTTCTCCCTCTAGCGGGAGGCTCGTCTACGAGCAGTACTTC.

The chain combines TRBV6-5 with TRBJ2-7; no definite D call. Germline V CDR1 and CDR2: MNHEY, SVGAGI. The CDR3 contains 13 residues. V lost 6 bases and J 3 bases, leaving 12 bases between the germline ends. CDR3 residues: CASSPPRSYEQYF. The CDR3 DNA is TGTGCCAGCAGCCCCCCCCGGAGCTACGAGCAGTACTTC.

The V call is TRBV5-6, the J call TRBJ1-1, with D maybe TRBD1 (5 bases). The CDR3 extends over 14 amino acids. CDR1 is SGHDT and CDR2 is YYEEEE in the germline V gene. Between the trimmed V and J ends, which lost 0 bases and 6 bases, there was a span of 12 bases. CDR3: CASSLGRGKAEAFF. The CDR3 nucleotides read TGTGCCAGCAGCTTGGGGCGGGGGAAGGCTGAAGCTTTCTTT.

CDR3: CASSLTGADNQPQHF. The CDR3 nucleotides read TGCGCCAGCAGCTTGACAGGGGCCGACAATCAGCCCCAGCATTTT. This chain joins TRBV5-1 and TRBJ1-5; 7 positions match TRBD1. V gave up 1 base and J gave up 3 bases; unmatched junction bases: 4. CDR1 and CDR2 (germline): SGHRS, YFSETQ. CDR3 length equals 15 residues.

CDR3 sequence reads: CASSEAPADTQYF. CDR3 nucleotides: TGTGCCAGCAGTGAAGCCCCAGCAGATACGCAGTATTTT. The chain combines TRBV2 with TRBJ2-3, with D unclear. The CDR3 runs 13 residues. V was clipped by 0 bases and J by 4 bases, with 5 bases between them. In germline, CDR1 is SNHLY, CDR2 FYNNEI.

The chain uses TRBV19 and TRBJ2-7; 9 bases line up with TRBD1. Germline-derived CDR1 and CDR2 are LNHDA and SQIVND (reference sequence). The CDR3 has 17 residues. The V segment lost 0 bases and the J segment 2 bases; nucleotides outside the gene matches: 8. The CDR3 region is CASSIDHYRGLTYEQYF. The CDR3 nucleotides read TGTGCCAGTAGTATAGATCACTACAGGGGGCTTACCTACGAGCAGTACTTC.

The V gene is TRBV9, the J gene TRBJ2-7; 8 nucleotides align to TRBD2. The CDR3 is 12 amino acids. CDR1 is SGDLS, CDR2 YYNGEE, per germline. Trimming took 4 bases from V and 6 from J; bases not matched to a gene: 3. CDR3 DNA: TGTGCCAGCAGCCCGGGGGGGTTCGAGCAGTACTTC. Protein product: CASSPGGFEQYF.

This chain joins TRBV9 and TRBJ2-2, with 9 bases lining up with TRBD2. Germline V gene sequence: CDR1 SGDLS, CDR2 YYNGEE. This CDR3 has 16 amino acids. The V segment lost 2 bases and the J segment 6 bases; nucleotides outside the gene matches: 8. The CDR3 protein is CASSVSGGRAAGELFF. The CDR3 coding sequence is TGTGCCAGCAGCGTTTCGGGCGGGAGGGCGGCCGGGGAGCTGTTTTTT.